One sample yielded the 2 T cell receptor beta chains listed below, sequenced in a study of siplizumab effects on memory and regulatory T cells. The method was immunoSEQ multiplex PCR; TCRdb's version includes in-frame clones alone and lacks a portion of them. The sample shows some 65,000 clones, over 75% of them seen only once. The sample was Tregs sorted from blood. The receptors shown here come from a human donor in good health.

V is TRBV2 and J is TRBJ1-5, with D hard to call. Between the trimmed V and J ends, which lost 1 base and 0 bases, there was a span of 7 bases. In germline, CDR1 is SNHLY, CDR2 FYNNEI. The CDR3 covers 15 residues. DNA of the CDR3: TGTGCCAGCAGTGAAGGTCAGGTTAGCAATCAGCCCCAGCATTTT. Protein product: CASSEGQVSNQPQHF.

CDR3 sequence: CASAPLFGQPQHF. The CDR3, as DNA: TGTGCCAGCGCCCCCTTGTTTGGTCAGCCCCAGCATTTT. This chain connects TRBV27 to TRBJ1-5, with D uncertain. The germline gives CDR1 MNHEY, CDR2 SMNVEV (reference sequence). The CDR3 totals 13 residues. V was cut by 8 bases and J by 6 bases, with 14 bases left in between.